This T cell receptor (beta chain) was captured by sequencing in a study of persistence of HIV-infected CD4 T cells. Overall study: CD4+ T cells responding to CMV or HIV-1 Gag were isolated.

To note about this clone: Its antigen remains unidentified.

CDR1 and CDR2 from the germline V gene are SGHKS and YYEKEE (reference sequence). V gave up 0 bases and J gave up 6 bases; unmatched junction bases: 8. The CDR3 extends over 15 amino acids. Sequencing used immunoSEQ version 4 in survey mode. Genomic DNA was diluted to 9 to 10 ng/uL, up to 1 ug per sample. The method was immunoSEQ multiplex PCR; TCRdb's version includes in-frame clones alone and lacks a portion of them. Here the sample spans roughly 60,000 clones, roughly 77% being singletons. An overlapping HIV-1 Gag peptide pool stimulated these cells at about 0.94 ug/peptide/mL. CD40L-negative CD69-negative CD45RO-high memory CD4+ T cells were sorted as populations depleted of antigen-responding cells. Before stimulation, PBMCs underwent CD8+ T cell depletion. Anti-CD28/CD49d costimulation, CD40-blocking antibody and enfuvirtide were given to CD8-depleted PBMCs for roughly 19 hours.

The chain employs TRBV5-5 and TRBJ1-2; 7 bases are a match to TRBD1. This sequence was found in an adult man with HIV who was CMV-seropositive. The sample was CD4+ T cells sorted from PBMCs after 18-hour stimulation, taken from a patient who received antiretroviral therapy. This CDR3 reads CASSLAGRGEDGYTF. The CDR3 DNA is TGTGCCAGCAGCTTGGCAGGCAGGGGGGAGGATGGCTACACCTTC.